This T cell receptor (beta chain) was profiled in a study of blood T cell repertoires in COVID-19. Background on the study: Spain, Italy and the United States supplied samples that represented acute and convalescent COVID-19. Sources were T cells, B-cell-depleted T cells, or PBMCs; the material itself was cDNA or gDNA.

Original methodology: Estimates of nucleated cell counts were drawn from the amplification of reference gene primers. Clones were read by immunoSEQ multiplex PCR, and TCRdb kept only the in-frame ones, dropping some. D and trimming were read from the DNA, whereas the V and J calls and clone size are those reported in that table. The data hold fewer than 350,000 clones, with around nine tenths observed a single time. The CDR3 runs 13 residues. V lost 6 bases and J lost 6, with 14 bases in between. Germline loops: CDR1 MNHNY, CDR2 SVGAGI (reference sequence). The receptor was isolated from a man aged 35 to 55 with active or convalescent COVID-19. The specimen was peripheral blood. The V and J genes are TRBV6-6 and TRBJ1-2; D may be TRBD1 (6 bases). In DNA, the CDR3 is TGTGCCAGCAGACAGGGTTTATATGATGGCTACACCTTC. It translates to CASRQGLYDGYTF.